This T cell receptor (beta chain) was sequenced for a study of response to subunit inactivated influenza vaccine. Findings and limits, study-wide: Each seasonal flu vaccination may recruit only limited new T cells, authors suggested.

The V end lost 0 bases, the J end lost 6 bases, and 11 bases lay between the germline ends. The CDR3 runs 13 residues. The germline CDR1 and CDR2 sequences are SQVTM and ANQGSEA. On this clonotype: Its antigen is undetermined.

Using its own MiXCR run on the RT-PCR reads, TCRdb lists one record per CDR3 protein. The sample yields about 480,000 distinct CDR3 sequences, about 25% seen once. The TCR comes from a man over 45 who received an inactivated influenza vaccine. The sample consisted of CD4+ T cells sorted from PBMCs, taken 5 days after vaccination. This chain uses TRBV29-1 with TRBJ1-2; no reliable D call. CDR3 nucleotides: TGCAGCGTTGAAGAATACCGGGGAAATGGCTACACCTTC. It encodes CSVEEYRGNGYTF.